This record concerns one T cell receptor (beta chain) sequence. Its antigen is unknown. The data were obtained in a study of long-term antiretroviral therapy in people with HIV. General study results and limits: Clonal expansions arising prior to ART prevailed in the repertoire at every time point. Despite increasing after ART, diversity remained lower than that of transplant donor controls.

Germline V lookup: CDR1 LNHDA, CDR2 SQIVND (reference sequence). The CDR3 sequence is 14 residues long. The V gene end was trimmed by 9 bases and the J gene end by 6 bases; junction bases not matched to a gene: 13. Survey-level resolution applied to immunoSEQ assay v3.0. Sequenced by immunoSEQ multiplex PCR; TCRdb stores in-frame clones only, minus some. This table has roughly 17,000 clones, roughly 85% appearing once. V is TRBV19 and J is TRBJ1-2, with 7 nucleotides matching TRBD1. This specimen consisted of unsorted PBMCs, obtained 0.5 years after starting antiretroviral therapy. The sequence came from a woman aged 40 to 50 with HIV. The CDR3 loop is CASRRDSGMDGYTF. Written as DNA, the CDR3 is TGTGCCAGCCGTCGGGACAGCGGTATGGATGGCTACACCTTC.